This is a list of T cell receptor beta chains from one sample in a study of T-cell reconstitution after alpha-beta-depleted transplantation in children. Each CDR3 protein is one row after TCRdb ran MiXCR on the PCR reads. The profile shows 25,000 to 35,000 distinct CDR3 sequences, under 7.5% of them singletons. Sample: peripheral blood, taken 60 days after TCRalphabeta/CD19-depleted stem cell transplant. Source of these receptors: a child younger than two who had a stem cell transplant for acute myeloid leukemia, so the T cells may come from the graft donor. CDR3s include the opening cysteine and the closing phenylalanine or tryptophan. The D gene is left open where the match is weak. Sizes are listed as once, few or many counts, or a class when the clone is expanded.

V	size	D	J	DNA	CDR3
TRBV9	many	NA	TRBJ2-5	TGTGCCAGCAGCGGTGGTGTGACCCAGTACTTC	CASSGGVTQYF
TRBV4-2	many	NA	TRBJ2-3	TGTGCCAGCAGCCAAGATACCGGGGCTAGCACAGATACGCAGTATTTT	CASSQDTGASTDTQYF
TRBV2	many	NA	TRBJ2-3	TGTGCCAGCAGTGAAGCTAGGCAGTACACAGATACGCAGTATTTT	CASSEARQYTDTQYF
TRBV9	many	NA	TRBJ2-2	TGTGCCAGCAGCGTCAGGGGGGCCGGGGAGCTGTTTTTT	CASSVRGAGELFF
TRBV12-3/TRBV12-4	many	NA	TRBJ2-7	TGTGCCAGCAGACTGGACGGCTACGAGCAGTACTTC	CASRLDGYEQYF
TRBV6-1	many	NA	TRBJ2-3	TGTGCCAGCACCCCAGGGCCCCTGGGAGATACGCAGTATTTT	CASTPGPLGDTQYF
TRBV20-1	many	TRBD2	TRBJ2-7	TGCAGTGCTCCCCAGCGGGGAATCTCCTACGAGCAGTACTTC	CSAPQRGISYEQYF
TRBV7-6	many	NA	TRBJ2-2	TGTGCCAGCAGCCCGGAGGCAGGGTCCACCGGGGAGCTGTTTTTT	CASSPEAGSTGELFF
TRBV4-3	many	TRBD2	TRBJ2-2	TGCGCCAGCAGCCAAGAAGGAGCGGGAGAAGGAAACACCGGGGAGCTGTTTTTT	CASSQEGAGEGNTGELFF
TRBV2	many	TRBD2	TRBJ2-5	TGTGCCAGCAGTGGACTAGCGGGGCTCCAAGAGACCCAGTACTTC	CASSGLAGLQETQYF